The sequence of this TCR beta chain was determined in a study of T cells in Graves' hyperthyroidism and ophthalmopathy. Study context: Peripheral blood was drawn at first diagnosis, prior to all treatment.

CDR1 is SGHNT, CDR2 YENEEA, per germline. This CDR3 has 16 residues. Trimming cost V 1 base and J 6 bases; bases outside gene matches: 8. The TCR beta CDR3 regions underwent amplification using RNA transcripts as the source. The primer set for the first-round RT-PCR of the TCR CDR3 was HTBI. Each CDR3 protein gets one entry after TCRdb re-called the multiplex PCR reads with MiXCR. The sample has about 700,000 distinct CDR3 sequences; less than 15% are singletons. In its sample, this clonotype was seen many times. Stability of Graves' hyperthyroidism was defined as absent ophthalmopathy progression within 18 months. Hyperthyroidism was newly diagnosed in patients aged 18 to 65 (duration under 2 months). Uncontrolled infections, other autoimmune diseases, pregnancy or lactation led to exclusion of patients.

The TCR comes from a young woman with Graves' hyperthyroidism. The chain is built from TRBV11-3 and TRBJ2-3; 9 bases line up with TRBD2. The specimen sequenced was blood. CDR3 bases: TGTGCCAGCAGCTTAGCTAGCGGGACCCTTCGGGATACGCAGTATTTT. Encoded protein: CASSLASGTLRDTQYF.